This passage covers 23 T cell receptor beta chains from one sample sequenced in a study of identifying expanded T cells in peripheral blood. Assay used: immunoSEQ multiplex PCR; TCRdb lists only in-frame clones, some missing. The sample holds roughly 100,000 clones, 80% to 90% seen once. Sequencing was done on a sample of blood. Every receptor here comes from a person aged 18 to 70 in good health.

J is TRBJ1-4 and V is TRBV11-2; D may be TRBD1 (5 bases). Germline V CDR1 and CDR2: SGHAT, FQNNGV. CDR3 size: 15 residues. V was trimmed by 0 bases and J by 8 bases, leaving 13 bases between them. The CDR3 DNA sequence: TGTGCCAGCAGCTTAGATGGGGGGGAGGAAGAAAAACTGTTTTTT. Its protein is CASSLDGGEEEKLFF.

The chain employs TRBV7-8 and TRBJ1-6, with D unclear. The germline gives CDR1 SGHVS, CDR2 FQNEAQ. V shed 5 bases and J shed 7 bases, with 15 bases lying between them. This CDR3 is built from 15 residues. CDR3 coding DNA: TGTGCCAGCAGCGAGAAGGGCGTCCTAAATTCACCCCTCCACTTT. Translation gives CASSEKGVLNSPLHF.

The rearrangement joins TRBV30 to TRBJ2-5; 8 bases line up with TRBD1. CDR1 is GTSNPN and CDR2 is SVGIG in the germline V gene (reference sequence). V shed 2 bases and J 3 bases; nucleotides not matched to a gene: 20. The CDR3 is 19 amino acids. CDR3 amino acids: CAWSRWTGLEWGEKETQYF. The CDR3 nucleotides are TGTGCCTGGAGTAGGTGGACAGGGTTGGAGTGGGGCGAAAAAGAGACCCAGTACTTC. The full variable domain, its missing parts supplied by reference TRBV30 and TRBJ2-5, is SQTIHQWPATLVQPVGSPLSLECTVEGTSNPNLYWYRQAAGRGLQLLFYSVGIGQISSEVPQNLSASRPQDRQFILSSKKLLLSDSGFYLCAWSRWTGLEWGEKETQYFGPGTRLLVL.

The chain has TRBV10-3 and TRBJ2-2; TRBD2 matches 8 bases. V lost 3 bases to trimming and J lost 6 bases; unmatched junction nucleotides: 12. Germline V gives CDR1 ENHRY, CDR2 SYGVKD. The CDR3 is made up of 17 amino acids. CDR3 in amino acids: CAISDISSGLKAGELFF. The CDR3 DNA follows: TGTGCCATCAGTGATATATCTAGCGGGCTAAAGGCCGGGGAGCTGTTTTTT.

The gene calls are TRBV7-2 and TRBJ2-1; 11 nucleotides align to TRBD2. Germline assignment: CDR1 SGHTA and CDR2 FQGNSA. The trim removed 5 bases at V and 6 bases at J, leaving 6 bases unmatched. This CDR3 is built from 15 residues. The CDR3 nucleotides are TGTGCCAGCAGCCTTCTAGCGGGGGGACCCAATGAGCAGTTCTTC. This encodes CASSLLAGGPNEQFF.

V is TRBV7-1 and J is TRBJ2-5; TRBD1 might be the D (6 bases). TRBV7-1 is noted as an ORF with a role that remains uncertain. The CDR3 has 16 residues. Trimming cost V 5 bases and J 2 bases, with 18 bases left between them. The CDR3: CASSGVAGGRQETQYF. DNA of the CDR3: TGTGCCAGCAGCGGGGTAGCTGGGGGCCGACAAGAGACCCAGTACTTC.

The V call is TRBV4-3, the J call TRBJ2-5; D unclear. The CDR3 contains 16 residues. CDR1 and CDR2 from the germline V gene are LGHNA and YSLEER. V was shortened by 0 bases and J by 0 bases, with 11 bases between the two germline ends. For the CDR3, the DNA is TGCGCCAGCAGCCAAGATTGGAACGGGTACCAAGAGACCCAGTACTTC. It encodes CASSQDWNGYQETQYF.

For the CDR3, the DNA is TGTGCCAGCAGCCGTAATGCAGATCACCAAGAGACCCAGTACTTC. It is translated as CASSRNADHQETQYF. This rearrangement joins TRBV7-9 to TRBJ2-5; D unresolved. The CDR3 is 15 amino acids. CDR1 SEHNR and CDR2 FQNEAQ come from the germline V gene (reference sequence). Deletions cut 5 bases from V and 0 bases from J, with 13 bases between.

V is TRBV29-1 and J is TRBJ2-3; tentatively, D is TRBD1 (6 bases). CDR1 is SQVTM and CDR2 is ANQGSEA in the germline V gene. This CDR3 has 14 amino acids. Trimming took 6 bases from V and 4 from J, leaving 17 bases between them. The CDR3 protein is CSVSLGAQSDTQYF. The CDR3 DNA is TGCAGCGTCTCCCTGGGGGCCCAGTCAGATACGCAGTATTTT.

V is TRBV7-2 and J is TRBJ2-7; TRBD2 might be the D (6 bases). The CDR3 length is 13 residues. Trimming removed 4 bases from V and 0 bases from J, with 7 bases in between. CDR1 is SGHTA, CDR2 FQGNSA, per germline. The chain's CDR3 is CASSSGVSYEQYF. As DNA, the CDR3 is TGTGCCAGCAGCTCGGGGGTCTCCTACGAGCAGTACTTC.

The CDR3 is CASGADRDRVWEDTQYF. CDR3 in DNA: TGTGCTAGTGGTGCTGACCGCGACAGGGTTTGGGAGGATACGCAGTATTTT. The V and J genes are TRBV12-5 and TRBJ2-3; 7 bases agree with TRBD1. This CDR3 region has 17 residues. V trimming: 5 bases; J trimming: 6 bases; junction bases outside the gene matches: 17. CDR1 LGHNT and CDR2 FRNRAP come from the germline V gene.

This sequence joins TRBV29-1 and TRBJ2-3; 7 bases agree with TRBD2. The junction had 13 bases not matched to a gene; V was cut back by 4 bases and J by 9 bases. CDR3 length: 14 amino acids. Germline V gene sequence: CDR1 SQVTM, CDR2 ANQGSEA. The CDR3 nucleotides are TGCAGCGTTGGAGGTGGGCTAGCGGAGGGGACGCAGTATTTT. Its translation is CSVGGGLAEGTQYF.

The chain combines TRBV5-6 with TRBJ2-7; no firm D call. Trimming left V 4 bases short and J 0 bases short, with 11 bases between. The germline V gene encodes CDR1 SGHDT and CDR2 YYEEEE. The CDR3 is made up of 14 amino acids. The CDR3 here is CASSPTMGSYEQYF. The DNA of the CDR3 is TGTGCCAGCAGCCCCACCATGGGCTCCTACGAGCAGTACTTC.

The CDR3, as DNA: TGTGCCAGCAGCCCAGGTTCGCGTACGGAGCCGCAAGAGACCCAGTACTTC. This gives the protein CASSPGSRTEPQETQYF. The rearrangement joins TRBV5-8 to TRBJ2-5; D is unclear. There are 17 residues in the CDR3. The germline CDR1 and CDR2 sequences are SGHTS and YDEGEE. V was clipped by 4 bases and J by 2 bases, with 21 bases between them.

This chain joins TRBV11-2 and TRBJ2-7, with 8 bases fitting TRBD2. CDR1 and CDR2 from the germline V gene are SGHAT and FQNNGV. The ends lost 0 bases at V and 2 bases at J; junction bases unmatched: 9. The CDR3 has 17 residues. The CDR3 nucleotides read TGTGCCAGCAGCTTAGAGGCGGGGGGTCTCTATCCCTACGAGCAGTACTTC. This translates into CASSLEAGGLYPYEQYF.

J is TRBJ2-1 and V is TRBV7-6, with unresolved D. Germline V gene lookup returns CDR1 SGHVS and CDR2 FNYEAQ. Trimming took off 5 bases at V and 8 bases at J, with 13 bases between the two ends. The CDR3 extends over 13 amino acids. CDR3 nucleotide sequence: TGTGCCAGCAGCAATCGAAGGAAGGATGAGCAGTTCTTC. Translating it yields CASSNRRKDEQFF. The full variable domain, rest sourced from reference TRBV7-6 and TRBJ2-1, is GAGVSQSPRYKVTKRGQDVALRCDPISGHVSLYWYRQALGQGPEFLTYFNYEAQQDKSGLPNDRFSAERPEGSISTLTIQRTEQRDSAMYRCASSNRRKDEQFFGPGTRLTVL.

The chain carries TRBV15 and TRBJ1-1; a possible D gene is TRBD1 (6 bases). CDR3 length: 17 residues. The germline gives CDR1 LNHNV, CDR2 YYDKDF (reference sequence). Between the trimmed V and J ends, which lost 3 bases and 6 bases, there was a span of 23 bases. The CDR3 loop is CATSSDKGGEPSSEAFF. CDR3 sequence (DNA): TGTGCCACCAGCAGTGACAAGGGGGGTGAGCCCTCATCTGAAGCTTTCTTT.

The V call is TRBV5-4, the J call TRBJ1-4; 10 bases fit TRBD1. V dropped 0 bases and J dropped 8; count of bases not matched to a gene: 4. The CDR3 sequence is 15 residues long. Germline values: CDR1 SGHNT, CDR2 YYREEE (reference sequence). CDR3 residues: CASSLAGQGREKLFF. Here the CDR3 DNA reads TGTGCCAGCAGCTTGGCGGGACAGGGGAGGGAAAAACTGTTTTTT.

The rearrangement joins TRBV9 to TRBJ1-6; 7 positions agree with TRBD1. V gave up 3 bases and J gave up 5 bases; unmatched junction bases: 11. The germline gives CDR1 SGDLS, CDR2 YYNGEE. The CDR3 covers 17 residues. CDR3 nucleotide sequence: TGTGCCAGCAGCGGACAGGGAGAGGTTGGGGATAATTCACCCCTCCACTTT. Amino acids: CASSGQGEVGDNSPLHF.

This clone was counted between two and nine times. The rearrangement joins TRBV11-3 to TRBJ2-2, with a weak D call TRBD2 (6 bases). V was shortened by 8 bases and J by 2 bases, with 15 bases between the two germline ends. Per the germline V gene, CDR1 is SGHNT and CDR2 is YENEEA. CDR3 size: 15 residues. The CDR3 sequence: CASRPGGLNTGELFF. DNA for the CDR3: TGTGCCAGCCGACCAGGAGGGCTAAACACCGGGGAGCTGTTTTTT.

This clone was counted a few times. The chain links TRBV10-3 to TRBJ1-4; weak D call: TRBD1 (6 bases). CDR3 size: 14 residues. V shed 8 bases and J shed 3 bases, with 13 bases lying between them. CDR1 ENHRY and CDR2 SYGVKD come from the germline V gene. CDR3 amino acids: CAIGRAGANEKLFF. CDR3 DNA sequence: TGTGCCATCGGTAGGGCAGGGGCTAATGAAAAACTGTTTTTT.

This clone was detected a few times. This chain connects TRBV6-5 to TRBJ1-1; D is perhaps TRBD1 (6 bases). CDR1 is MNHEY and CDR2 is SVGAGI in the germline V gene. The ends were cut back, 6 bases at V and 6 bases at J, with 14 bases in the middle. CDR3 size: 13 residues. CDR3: CASRTQGLAEAFF. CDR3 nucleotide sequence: TGTGCCAGCAGGACACAGGGTTTGGCTGAAGCTTTCTTT.

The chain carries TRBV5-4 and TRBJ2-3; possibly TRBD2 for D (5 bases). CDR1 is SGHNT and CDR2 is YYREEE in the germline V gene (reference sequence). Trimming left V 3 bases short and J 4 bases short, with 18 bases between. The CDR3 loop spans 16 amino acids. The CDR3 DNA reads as TGTGCCAGCAGCTCAACGGTAGTGGGAGTGCCAGATACGCAGTATTTT. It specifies CASSSTVVGVPDTQYF. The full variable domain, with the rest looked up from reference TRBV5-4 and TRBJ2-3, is ETGVTQSPTHLIKTRGQQVTLRCSSQSGHNTVSWYQQALGQGPQFIFQYYREEENGRGNFPPRFSGLQFPNYSSELNVNALELDDSALYLCASSSTVVGVPDTQYFGPGTRLTVL.